The 12 T cell receptor beta chains below were found in one sample sequenced in a study of shared clonotypes between healthy human individuals. Clones were sequenced by immunoSEQ multiplex PCR, and TCRdb holds only the in-frame ones, with some missing. The sample yields about 1 million clones, about three quarters seen once. Sequenced input: memory CD4+ T cells sorted from blood. Subset denoted: CD45RA-negative fraction. All receptors come from a man between 18 and 35 years old in good health.

Remarks on this clone: Different DNA sequences within this sample yield the same CDR3. The gene calls are TRBV5-1 and TRBJ2-2, with TRBD2 as a possible D gene (5 bases). Germline V gene lookup returns CDR1 SGHRS and CDR2 YFSETQ. The CDR3 extends over 14 amino acids. Trimming cost V 2 bases and J 3 bases, with 8 bases left between them. CDR3 sequence reads: CASSFLGDTGELFF. The CDR3 DNA reads TGCGCCAGCAGCTTTCTGGGAGACACCGGGGAGCTGTTTTTT.

This chain links TRBV10-2 with TRBJ2-1, with D hard to call. V shed 3 bases and J shed 7 bases, with 7 bases lying between them. The length of the CDR3 is 12 residues. The V gene's germline CDR1 is WSHSY and CDR2 SAAADI. This chain's CDR3 is CASSDARNEQFF. CDR3 coding DNA: TGCGCCAGCAGTGATGCGAGGAATGAGCAGTTCTTC.

The chain has TRBV11-2 and TRBJ2-1, with D perhaps being TRBD1 or TRBD2 (6 bases each). This CDR3 comprises 15 residues. The V end was cut by 7 bases, the J end by 4 bases, with 17 bases between. The germline V gene has CDR1 SGHAT and CDR2 FQNNGV. The CDR3 DNA follows: TGTGCCAGCACCGGGACTCGAGGGGGATACAATGAGCAGTTCTTC. Its translation is CASTGTRGGYNEQFF.

V usage is TRBV6-5 and J usage is TRBJ2-3, with 8 bases lining up with TRBD2. The V segment lost 5 bases and the J segment 0 bases; nucleotides outside the gene matches: 4. Per germline, CDR1 MNHEY and CDR2 SVGAGI. This CDR3 is 15 amino acids long. Written as DNA, the CDR3 is TGTGCCAGCAGTCCGGGACTAGTAAGCACAGATACGCAGTATTTT. Protein: CASSPGLVSTDTQYF.

This clone occurred a few times. The chain joins TRBV9 to TRBJ2-5; maybe TRBD2 (5 bases). CDR1 is SGDLS and CDR2 is YYNGEE in the germline V gene. CDR3 length: 15 residues. V lost 0 bases to trimming and J lost 1 base, with 10 bases between them. CDR3 region: CASSVATGFQETQYF. CDR3 in DNA: TGTGCCAGCAGCGTAGCGACGGGATTCCAAGAGACCCAGTACTTC.

This chain joins TRBV5-4 and TRBJ1-3; 7 positions match TRBD1. CDR3 length equals 15 residues. Trimming took 4 bases from V and 1 from J; bases not matched to a gene: 5. Per germline, CDR1 SGHNT and CDR2 YYREEE (reference sequence). This chain's CDR3 is CASSIRQGSGNTIYF. DNA of the CDR3: TGTGCCAGCAGCATCAGACAGGGTTCTGGAAACACCATATATTTT. Using reference TRBV5-4 and TRBJ1-3 for the parts outside the CDR3, the full variable domain is ETGVTQSPTHLIKTRGQQVTLRCSSQSGHNTVSWYQQALGQGPQFIFQYYREEENGRGNFPPRFSGLQFPNYSSELNVNALELDDSALYLCASSIRQGSGNTIYFGEGSWLTVV.

This clone was counted a single time. The chain carries TRBV5-1 and TRBJ1-2; TRBD1 is a possible D gene (6 bases). The ends were cut back, 0 bases at V and 8 bases at J, with 14 bases in the middle. The CDR3 extends over 14 amino acids. Germline CDR1 SGHRS, CDR2 YFSETQ. The CDR3 protein is CASSLEWGAQGYTF. For the CDR3, the DNA is TGCGCCAGCAGCTTGGAATGGGGGGCGCAGGGCTACACCTTC.

This clone was seen only once. The V and J genes are TRBV19 and TRBJ1-2, with a weak D call TRBD1 (6 bases). The CDR3 totals 16 residues. With 3 bases removed from V and 4 bases from J, the gap between germline ends came to 18 bases. CDR1 and CDR2 (germline): LNHDA, SQIVND (reference sequence). DNA of the CDR3: TGTGCCAGTAGTATGTCGGGGGCAGGGAGGAGCTATGGCTACACCTTC. It specifies CASSMSGAGRSYGYTF.

This rearrangement joins TRBV18 to TRBJ2-5; D gene unclear. The V end lost 3 bases, the J end lost 5 bases, and 7 bases lay between the germline ends. Germline lookup yields CDR1 KGHSH and CDR2 LQKENI. The CDR3 is 12 residues long. The chain's CDR3 is CASSPMQETQYF. The CDR3 DNA reads TGTGCCAGCTCACCGATGCAGGAGACCCAGTACTTC.

V usage is TRBV5-4 and J usage is TRBJ1-2, with D tentatively TRBD1 (5 bases). V lost 3 bases, J lost 2 bases, and 17 bases lay in between. CDR1 is SGHNT and CDR2 is YYREEE in the germline V gene (reference sequence). This CDR3 spans 16 amino acids. The CDR3 bases are TGTGCCAGCAGCTACGGGCCGACGGGGGGGAACTATGGCTACACCTTC. This gives the protein CASSYGPTGGNYGYTF.

In its sample, this clone was seen a few times. The rearrangement links TRBV6-6 to TRBJ1-2; TRBD1 matches 7 bases. The CDR3 spans 15 residues. Germline V CDR1 and CDR2: MNHNY, SVGAGI (reference sequence). J gave up 4 bases and V 5 bases, and 10 bases lay outside the gene matches. The chain's CDR3 is CASSDRDSGTYGYTF. CDR3 nucleotide sequence: TGTGCCAGCAGTGACCGGGACAGTGGGACCTATGGCTACACCTTC.

Remarks on this clone: The identical CDR3 is also encoded by other nucleotide sequences in the sample. The gene calls are TRBV2 and TRBJ1-6, with 8 nucleotides matching TRBD1. Per the germline V gene, CDR1 is SNHLY and CDR2 is FYNNEI. V gave up 5 bases and J gave up 6 bases; unmatched junction bases: 3. The CDR3 has 14 amino acids. DNA for the CDR3: TGTGCCAGCAGTCCAGACAGGGGTAATTCACCCCTCCACTTT. Protein product: CASSPDRGNSPLHF.